Shown below are 13 T cell receptor beta chains from a single sample sequenced in a study of cytomegalovirus exposure and HLA in healthy donors. The PCR made use of 60 Vbeta and 13 Jbeta primers. Data came from immunoSEQ multiplex PCR; TCRdb stores just in-frame clones and leaves some out. Altogether over 250,000 clones are present, around 66% being singletons, with the ten largest covering roughly 2.4%. Sequenced input: PBMCs. These receptor sequences come from a female donor in good health and CMV-seronegative.

The gene calls are TRBV6-1 and TRBJ2-1; the match to TRBD2 covers 9 bases. Looked up from germline, CDR1 is MNHNS and CDR2 is SASEGT. With V trimmed by 0 bases and J by 6 bases, 3 bases remained unmatched. The CDR3 loop spans 15 amino acids. The CDR3 spells CASSEAGGRANEQFF. CDR3 nucleotide sequence: TGTGCCAGCAGTGAAGCGGGCGGGAGGGCCAATGAGCAGTTCTTC.

The V gene is TRBV6-5, the J gene TRBJ2-5, with TRBD2 matching over 7 bases. Germline V gene sequence: CDR1 MNHEY, CDR2 SVGAGI. V trimming: 10 bases; J trimming: 3 bases; junction bases outside the gene matches: 5. The CDR3 extends over 12 amino acids. The CDR3 DNA is TGTGCCACCGCGGCGGGAGAAGAGACCCAGTACTTC. It specifies CATAAGEETQYF.

The V call is TRBV7-8, the J call TRBJ2-2; D may be TRBD2 (7 bases). CDR3 length equals 11 residues. Germline lookup yields CDR1 SGHVS and CDR2 FQNEAQ. The CDR3 nucleotides are TGTGCAGGGGGACTAATCGGGGAGCTGTTTTTT. Its translation is CAGGLIGELFF.

Remarks on this clone: The same CDR3 is also encoded by other DNA sequences in this sample. This rearrangement joins TRBV5-1 to TRBJ1-1; no clear D. V was cut by 3 bases and J by 1 base, with 10 bases left in between. The CDR3 totals 14 residues. Germline V gives CDR1 SGHRS, CDR2 YFSETQ. Written as DNA, the CDR3 is TGCGCCAGCAGCTCGGGAGCCGGGAACACTGAAGCTTTCTTT. Protein: CASSSGAGNTEAFF.

This clone has only a few counts. The sample contains more than one DNA sequence encoding this CDR3. The chain uses TRBV5-1 and TRBJ2-2; 7 nucleotides align to TRBD1. The CDR3 is made up of 16 amino acids. Germline V CDR1 and CDR2: SGHRS, YFSETQ. Losses at the gene ends were 4 bases for V and 2 bases for J; bases not matched to a gene: 8. CDR3 sequence (DNA): TGCGCCAGCAGCCTGGGTGGGACAGCCAACACCGGGGAGCTGTTTTTT. Protein product: CASSLGGTANTGELFF.

A few counts support this clone. The rearrangement links TRBV2 to TRBJ2-7, with 10 bases lining up with TRBD2. This CDR3 spans 20 amino acids. With 0 bases clipped from V and 2 bases from J, the junction kept 16 bases outside the gene matches. Germline V gene sequence: CDR1 SNHLY, CDR2 FYNNEI. The chain's CDR3 is CASSEALGRVAGGGTYEQYF. In DNA, the CDR3 is TGTGCCAGCAGTGAAGCCTTGGGTAGAGTAGCGGGAGGAGGTACCTACGAGCAGTACTTC.

V is TRBV6-5 and J is TRBJ2-2; no reliable D call. Between the trimmed V and J ends, which lost 5 bases and 2 bases, there was a span of 9 bases. Looked up from germline, CDR1 is MNHEY and CDR2 is SVGAGI. The CDR3 spans 14 residues. The CDR3: CASSAYFNTGELFF. CDR3 coding DNA: TGTGCCAGCAGTGCCTACTTCAACACCGGGGAGCTGTTTTTT.

The chain is built from TRBV4-1 and TRBJ2-5, with no clear D. CDR1 and CDR2 from the germline V gene are MGHRA and YSYEKL. The CDR3 sequence is 15 residues long. V lost 0 bases and J 3 bases, leaving 11 bases between the germline ends. CDR3 sequence (DNA): TGCGCCAGCAGCCAAGAAAGGTTAGGAGAAGAGACCCAGTACTTC. It codes for CASSQERLGEETQYF.

This clone was recorded a few times. This chain links TRBV29-1 with TRBJ1-1; D gene uncertain. The CDR3 is 12 amino acids. From germline, CDR1 is SQVTM and CDR2 ANQGSEA. Trimming took off 4 bases at V and 1 base at J, with 7 bases between the two ends. CDR3: CSVAGANTEAFF. The CDR3, as DNA: TGCAGCGTTGCAGGCGCGAACACTGAAGCTTTCTTT.

This clone was detected only a few times. The chain recombines TRBV6-5 with TRBJ1-2, with TRBD1 identical over 7 bases. Per germline, CDR1 MNHEY and CDR2 SVGAGI. CDR3 size: 14 residues. Germline trimming cut 7 bases from V and 3 bases from J; bases unmatched to any gene: 8. The CDR3 nucleotides are TGTGCCAGCACCCCGAGGGGGCCTGACTATGGCTACACCTTC. It specifies CASTPRGPDYGYTF.

This clone was recorded a few times. The J gene is TRBJ2-1, the V gene TRBV5-4, with D possibly matching TRBD1 (5 bases). CDR3 length: 15 amino acids. Germline V gene lookup returns CDR1 SGHNT and CDR2 YYREEE (reference sequence). V lost 2 bases and J 1 base, leaving 10 bases between the germline ends. CDR3 nucleotide sequence: TGTGCCAGCAGCTTCTCTTCAGGGTCCTACAATGAGCAGTTCTTC. Protein: CASSFSSGSYNEQFF.

The chain joins TRBV9 to TRBJ1-1, with D unresolved. Germline loops: CDR1 SGDLS, CDR2 YYNGEE. The ends were cut back, 0 bases at V and 1 base at J, with 10 bases in the middle. The CDR3 loop spans 15 amino acids. The CDR3 sequence is CASSVATGGNTEAFF. In nucleotides, the CDR3 is TGTGCCAGCAGCGTAGCTACTGGCGGGAACACTGAAGCTTTCTTT.

As regards this clone: Additional DNA sequences in this sample encode the identical CDR3. This chain joins TRBV5-1 and TRBJ2-7, with 8 bases that match TRBD2. Per germline, CDR1 SGHRS and CDR2 YFSETQ. V dropped 0 bases and J dropped 3; count of bases not matched to a gene: 5. CDR3 length equals 15 residues. CDR3 in amino acids: CASSLALAGGYEQYF. The CDR3 bases are TGCGCCAGCAGCTTGGCCCTTGCGGGGGGCTACGAGCAGTACTTC.